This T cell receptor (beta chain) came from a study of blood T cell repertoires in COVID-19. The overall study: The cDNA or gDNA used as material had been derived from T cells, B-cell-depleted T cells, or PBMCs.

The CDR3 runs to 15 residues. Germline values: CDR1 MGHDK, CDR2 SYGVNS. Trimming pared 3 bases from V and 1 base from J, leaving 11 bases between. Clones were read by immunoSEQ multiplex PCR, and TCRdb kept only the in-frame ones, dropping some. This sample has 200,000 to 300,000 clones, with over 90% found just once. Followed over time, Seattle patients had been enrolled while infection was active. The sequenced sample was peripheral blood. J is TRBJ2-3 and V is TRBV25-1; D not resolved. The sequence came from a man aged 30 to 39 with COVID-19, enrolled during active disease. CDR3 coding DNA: TGTGCCAGCAGTGAGCGCCCTTTCGGCACAGATACGCAGTATTTT. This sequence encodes CASSERPFGTDTQYF.